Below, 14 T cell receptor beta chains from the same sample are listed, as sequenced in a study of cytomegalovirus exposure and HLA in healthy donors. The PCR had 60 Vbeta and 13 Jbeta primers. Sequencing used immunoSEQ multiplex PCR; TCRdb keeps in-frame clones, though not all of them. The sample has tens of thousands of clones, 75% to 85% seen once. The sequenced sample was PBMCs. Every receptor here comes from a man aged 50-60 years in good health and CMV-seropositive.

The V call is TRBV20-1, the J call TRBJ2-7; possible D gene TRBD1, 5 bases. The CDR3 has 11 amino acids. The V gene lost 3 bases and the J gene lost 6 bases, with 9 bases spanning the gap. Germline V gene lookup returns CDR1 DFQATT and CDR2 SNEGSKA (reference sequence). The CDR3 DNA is TGCAGTGCTAGTTATAGGGGCGAGCAGTACTTC. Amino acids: CSASYRGEQYF.

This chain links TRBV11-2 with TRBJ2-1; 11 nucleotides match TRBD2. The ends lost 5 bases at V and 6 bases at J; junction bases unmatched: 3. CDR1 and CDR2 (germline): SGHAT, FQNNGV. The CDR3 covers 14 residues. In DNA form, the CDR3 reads TGTGCCAGCAGCGCTACTAGCGGGAGCAATGAGCAGTTCTTC. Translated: CASSATSGSNEQFF.

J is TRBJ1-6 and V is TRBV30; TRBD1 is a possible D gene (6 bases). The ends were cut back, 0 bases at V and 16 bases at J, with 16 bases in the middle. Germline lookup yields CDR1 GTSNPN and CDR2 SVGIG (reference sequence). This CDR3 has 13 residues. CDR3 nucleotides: TGTGCCTGGAGTGTACGAAGCGGGACACTGCTCCACTTT. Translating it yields CAWSVRSGTLLHF.

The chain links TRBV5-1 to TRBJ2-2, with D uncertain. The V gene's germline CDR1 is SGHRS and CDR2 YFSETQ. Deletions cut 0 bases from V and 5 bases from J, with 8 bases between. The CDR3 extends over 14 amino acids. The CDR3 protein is CASSLASGTGELFF. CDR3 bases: TGCGCCAGCAGCTTGGCATCCGGGACCGGGGAGCTGTTTTTT.

The CDR3: CASSLPGLAGEGSYNEQFF. For the CDR3, the DNA is TGTGCCAGCAGCTTACCGGGACTAGCGGGAGAGGGCTCCTACAATGAGCAGTTCTTC. This chain uses TRBV7-3 with TRBJ2-1, with TRBD2 identical over 14 bases. This CDR3 is 19 amino acids long. Germline-derived CDR1 and CDR2 are SGHTA and FQGTGA. V was clipped by 2 bases and J by 0 bases; unmatched bases: 6.

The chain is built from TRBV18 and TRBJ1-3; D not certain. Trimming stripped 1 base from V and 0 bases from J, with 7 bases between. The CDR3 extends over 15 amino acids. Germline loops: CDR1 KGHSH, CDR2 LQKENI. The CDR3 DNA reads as TGTGCCAGCTCACCACAACAGTCCTCTGGAAACACCATATATTTT. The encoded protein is CASSPQQSSGNTIYF.

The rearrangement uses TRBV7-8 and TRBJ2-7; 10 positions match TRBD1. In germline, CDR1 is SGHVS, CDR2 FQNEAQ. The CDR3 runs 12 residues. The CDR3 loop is CASSLGQGAPYV. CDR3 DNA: TGTGCCAGCAGCTTAGGACAGGGGGCGCCTTATGTC.

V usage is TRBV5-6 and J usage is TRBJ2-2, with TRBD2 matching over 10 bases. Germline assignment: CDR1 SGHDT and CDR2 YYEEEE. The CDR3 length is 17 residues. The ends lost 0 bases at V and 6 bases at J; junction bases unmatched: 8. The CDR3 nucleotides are TGTGCCAGCAGCTTGGACAGCGGGAGGGCCGGGGCCGGGGAGCTGTTTTTT. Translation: CASSLDSGRAGAGELFF.

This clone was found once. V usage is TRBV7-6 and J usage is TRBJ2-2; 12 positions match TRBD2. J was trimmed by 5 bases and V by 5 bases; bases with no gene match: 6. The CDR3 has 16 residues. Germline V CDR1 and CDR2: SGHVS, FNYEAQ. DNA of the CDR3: TGTGCCAGCAGCCGCAGACTAGCGGGAGAAACCGGGGAGCTGTTTTTT. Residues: CASSRRLAGETGELFF.

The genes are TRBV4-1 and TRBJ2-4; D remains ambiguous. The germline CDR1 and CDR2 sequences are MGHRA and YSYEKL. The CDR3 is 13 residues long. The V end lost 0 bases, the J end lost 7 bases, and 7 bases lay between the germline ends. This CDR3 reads CASSQERNNIQYF. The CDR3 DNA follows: TGCGCCAGCAGCCAAGAGAGAAATAACATTCAGTACTTC.

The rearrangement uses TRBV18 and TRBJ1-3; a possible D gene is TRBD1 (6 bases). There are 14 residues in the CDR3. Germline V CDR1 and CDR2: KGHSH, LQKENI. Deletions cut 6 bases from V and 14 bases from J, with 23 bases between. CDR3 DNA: TGTGCCAGCTCCCGCGACAGGTTTCCTTCGAGCGTATATTTT. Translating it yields CASSRDRFPSSVYF. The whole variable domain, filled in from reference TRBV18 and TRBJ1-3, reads NAGVMQNPRHLVRRRGQEARLRCSPMKGHSHVYWYRQLPEEGLKFMVYLQKENIIDESGMPKERFSAEFPKEGPSILRIQQVVRGDSAAYFCASSRDRFPSSVYFGEGSWLTVV.

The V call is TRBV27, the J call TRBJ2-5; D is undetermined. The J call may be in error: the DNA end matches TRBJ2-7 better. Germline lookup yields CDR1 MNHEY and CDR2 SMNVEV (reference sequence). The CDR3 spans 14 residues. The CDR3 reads CASSFGGYSYEQYF. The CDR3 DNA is TGTGCCAGCAGTTTTGGCGGATACTCCTACGAGCAGTACTTC.

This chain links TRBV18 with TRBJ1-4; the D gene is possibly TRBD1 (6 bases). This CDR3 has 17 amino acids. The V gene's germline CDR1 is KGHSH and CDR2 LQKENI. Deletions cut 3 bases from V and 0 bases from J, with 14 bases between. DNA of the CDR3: TGTGCCAGCTCACCCTCGGCGGGGGCGGCAACTAATGAAAAACTGTTTTTT. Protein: CASSPSAGAATNEKLFF.

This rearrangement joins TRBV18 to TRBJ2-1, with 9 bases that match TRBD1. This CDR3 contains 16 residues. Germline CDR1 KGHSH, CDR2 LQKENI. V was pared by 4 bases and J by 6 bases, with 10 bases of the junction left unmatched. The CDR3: CASSLAVGQGANEQFF. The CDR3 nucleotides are TGTGCCAGCTCACTCGCCGTGGGACAGGGTGCCAATGAGCAGTTCTTC.